What follows are 25 T cell receptor beta chains derived from one specimen sequenced in a study of CD8+CD57+ T cells in acquired aplastic anemia. All sequencing subjects had displayed CD8+CD57+ cell expansion on flow cytometry. Template material for TCR beta VDJ and CDR3 profiling consisted of genomic DNA. Each CDR3 protein is one row after TCRdb ran MiXCR on the reads. The repertoire holds about 160,000 distinct CDR3 sequences, 70% to 80% seen once, with approximately 42% in the top ten. Sequences were obtained from sorted CD4+, CD8+, or CD8+CD57+ T cells (not recorded which) from PBMCs. These receptors were collected from a human donor with aplastic anemia.

The chain is built from TRBV7-2 and TRBJ1-1; a possible D gene is TRBD1 (5 bases). V lost 0 bases and J lost 2, with 16 bases in between. Per the germline V gene, CDR1 is SGHTA and CDR2 is FQGNSA. The CDR3 loop spans 17 amino acids. The CDR3 sequence is CASSLARRASGNTEAFF. The CDR3 DNA sequence: TGTGCCAGCAGCTTAGCTCGCAGGGCGAGTGGTAACACTGAAGCTTTCTTT.

The V gene is TRBV14, the J gene TRBJ2-1, with 8 nucleotides matching TRBD1. There are 14 residues in the CDR3. The V gene's germline CDR1 is SGHDN and CDR2 FVKESK. V lost 0 bases, J lost 16 bases, and 11 bases stayed unmatched. As DNA, the CDR3 is TGTGCCAGCAGCCAAGACCAACCGTCCAGGGGGCACTTCTTC. Protein sequence: CASSQDQPSRGHFF.

The J gene is TRBJ2-3, the V gene TRBV15, with no clear D. Germline assignment: CDR1 LNHNV and CDR2 YYDKDF (reference sequence). The CDR3 has 15 residues. Between the trimmed V and J ends, which lost 3 bases and 2 bases, there was a span of 12 bases. The CDR3 sequence: CATSSTQLSTDTQYF. The CDR3 DNA sequence: TGTGCCACCAGCAGCACACAGCTTTCCACAGATACGCAGTATTTT.

The chain has TRBV2 and TRBJ1-5, with D tentatively TRBD1 (6 bases). This CDR3 contains 15 residues. Germline-derived CDR1 and CDR2 are SNHLY and FYNNEI. The V end lost 3 bases, the J end lost 0 bases, and 9 bases lay between the germline ends. CDR3 loop: CASSDRGNSNQPQHF. In nucleotides, the CDR3 is TGTGCCAGCAGTGACAGGGGAAATAGCAATCAGCCCCAGCATTTT.

The chain is built from TRBV6-5 and TRBJ2-3; 11 bases map to TRBD2. After removal of 0 bases from V and 1 base from J, the junction contained 9 bases not matched to a gene. Germline V gene sequence: CDR1 MNHEY, CDR2 SVGAGI. CDR3 length: 19 residues. The CDR3 sequence is CASSYSSGGGFGGTDTQYF. In nucleotides, the CDR3 is TGTGCCAGCAGTTACTCTAGCGGGGGGGGTTTTGGTGGCACAGATACGCAGTATTTT.

This clonotype appeared a few times. This sequence joins TRBV20-1 and TRBJ2-1, with TRBD2 matching 8 bases. Germline V gene lookup returns CDR1 DFQATT and CDR2 SNEGSKA (reference sequence). With 6 bases clipped from V and 4 bases from J, the junction kept 2 bases outside the gene matches. The length of the CDR3 is 12 residues. The DNA of the CDR3 is TGCAGTGCGGTAGCGGGATACAATGAGCAGTTCTTC. Translated: CSAVAGYNEQFF.

CDR3 DNA: TGCAGTGCTAGAGATGGAACAGGGGACGAGCAGTACTTC. Translated: CSARDGTGDEQYF. The chain links TRBV20-1 to TRBJ2-7, with 7 bases that match TRBD1. CDR1 is DFQATT, CDR2 SNEGSKA, per germline (reference sequence). The junction had 4 bases not matched to a gene; V was cut back by 0 bases and J by 5 bases. This CDR3 region has 13 residues.

V is TRBV5-1 and J is TRBJ2-7; 10 bases are shared with TRBD2. This CDR3 region has 14 residues. V was clipped by 4 bases and J by 7 bases; unmatched bases: 8. Germline CDR1 reads SGHRS; CDR2 reads YFSETQ. CDR3 in amino acids: CASSPPSGGKEQYF. The CDR3 coding sequence is TGCGCCAGCAGCCCCCCTAGCGGGGGTAAGGAGCAGTACTTC.

The chain combines TRBV15 with TRBJ1-5; 8 positions agree with TRBD1. Germline loops: CDR1 LNHNV, CDR2 YYDKDF (reference sequence). Trimming cost V 5 bases and J 5 bases; bases outside gene matches: 2. CDR3 size: 13 residues. The CDR3 reads CATSPTGDQPQHF. In DNA, the CDR3 is TGTGCCACCAGCCCGACAGGGGATCAGCCCCAGCATTTT.

The rearrangement links TRBV7-2 to TRBJ2-7, with 8 nucleotides matching TRBD2. From germline, CDR1 is SGHTA and CDR2 FQGNSA. This CDR3 is built from 14 residues. Trimming at V came to 5 bases and at J to 2 bases, leaving 5 bases not matched to a gene. CDR3 coding DNA: TGTGCCAGCAGCCAAAGCGGGGGCACCTACGAGCAGTACTTC. Amino acids: CASSQSGGTYEQYF.

This clonotype turned up a few times. The V gene is TRBV7-2, the J gene TRBJ2-7; D gene uncertain. The CDR3 covers 15 residues. The germline V gene encodes CDR1 SGHTA and CDR2 FQGNSA. Trimming left V 5 bases short and J 0 bases short, with 14 bases between. The DNA of the CDR3 is TGTGCCAGCAGCCGGATTGCCACATCCTCCTACGAGCAGTACTTC. Its protein product is CASSRIATSSYEQYF.

This clonotype was counted at least ten times. The V call is TRBV7-2, the J call TRBJ1-1, with 10 nucleotides matching TRBD1. Germline V gives CDR1 SGHTA, CDR2 FQGNSA. The V and J ends lost 3 bases and 11 bases, in that order; junction bases with no gene match: 3. There are 12 residues in the CDR3. In DNA, the CDR3 is TGTGCCAGCAGCTTTGGGACAGGGGTGGCTTTCTTT. Translating it yields CASSFGTGVAFF.

This clonotype was detected a few times. The J gene is TRBJ1-6, the V gene TRBV20-1; D is perhaps TRBD1 (5 bases). The CDR3 has 15 amino acids. Trimming removed 0 bases at V and 5 bases at J, with 11 bases between. Germline V gives CDR1 DFQATT, CDR2 SNEGSKA (reference sequence). Here the CDR3 reads CSARDLGRDNSPLHF. The DNA of the CDR3 is TGCAGTGCTAGAGATCTTGGCAGGGATAATTCACCCCTCCACTTT.

The J gene is TRBJ2-3, the V gene TRBV20-1; the D gene is possibly TRBD2 (6 bases). CDR3 size: 14 residues. The V and J ends lost 4 bases and 1 base respectively, with 12 bases between them. In germline, CDR1 is DFQATT, CDR2 SNEGSKA (reference sequence). CDR3 bases: TGCAGTGCTAAGACTAGTTTCGGCACAGATACGCAGTATTTT. Its translation is CSAKTSFGTDTQYF.

This clonotype was seen only a few times. The chain combines TRBV15 with TRBJ1-2, with D perhaps TRBD1 (6 bases). CDR1 LNHNV and CDR2 YYDKDF come from the germline V gene (reference sequence). V was trimmed by 5 bases and J by 5 bases, leaving 18 bases between them. The CDR3 is made up of 15 amino acids. The CDR3 DNA sequence: TGTGCCACCAGCGCCGAGGGGGGAGTTATGTATGGCTACACCTTC. Protein product: CATSAEGGVMYGYTF.

This clonotype was picked up one time. The gene calls are TRBV20-1 and TRBJ1-2; 7 bases match TRBD1. CDR3 length: 13 amino acids. V shed 6 bases, J shed 6 bases, and the junction held 10 bases outside the gene matches. CDR1 DFQATT and CDR2 SNEGSKA come from the germline V gene (reference sequence). The CDR3 DNA reads TGCAGTGCCAACTCTCTAGGGGGCAATGGCTACACCTTC. This translates into CSANSLGGNGYTF.

The V call is TRBV7-8, the J call TRBJ2-1; 10 positions match TRBD2. The CDR3 totals 12 residues. J lost 16 bases, V lost 3 bases, and 6 bases had no gene match. The germline V gene has CDR1 SGHVS and CDR2 FQNEAQ. The CDR3 sequence: CASSLSGGAIFF. The CDR3 DNA is TGTGCCAGCAGCTTGAGCGGGGGGGCAATTTTCTTC.

Remarks on this clonotype: One end of the junction varies from germline; a read error may be responsible. The chain carries TRBV10-3 and TRBJ2-3; D is perhaps TRBD2 (6 bases). There are 13 residues in the CDR3. Per the germline V gene, CDR1 is ENHRY and CDR2 is SYGVKD. The CDR3 DNA follows: TGTGCCAGCAGTTACCCGGGGGTGGATACGCAGTATTTT. Its protein product is CASSYPGVDTQYF.

This chain connects TRBV10-2 to TRBJ1-1, with 8 bases lining up with TRBD1. The CDR3 runs to 14 residues. Germline CDR1 reads WSHSY; CDR2 reads SAAADI. The J segment lost 2 bases and the V segment lost 8 bases, leaving 7 bases of the junction unmatched. For the CDR3, the DNA is TGCGCCAGCCGCCCGGGACAGGCTAACACTGAAGCTTTCTTT. It codes for CASRPGQANTEAFF.

The chain carries TRBV2 and TRBJ1-1; a weak D match, TRBD1 (6 bases). In germline, CDR1 is SNHLY, CDR2 FYNNEI. CDR3 size: 16 residues. Trimming removed 6 bases from V and 1 base from J, with 18 bases in between. CDR3 sequence reads: CASSSLGGAGNTEAFF. The CDR3, as DNA: TGTGCCAGCAGCTCCCTCGGGGGCGCGGGGAACACTGAAGCTTTCTTT.

V is TRBV20-1 and J is TRBJ1-2; the D gene is possibly TRBD1 (6 bases). Germline CDR1 reads DFQATT; CDR2 reads SNEGSKA (reference sequence). The CDR3 spans 13 residues. The DNA of the CDR3 is TGCAGGGGGACCGAGGGGGTTAACTATGGCTACACCTTC. Translating it yields CRGTEGVNYGYTF.

This clonotype was found a few times. The chain has TRBV7-6 and TRBJ2-7; no reliable D call. V lost 0 bases, J lost 4 bases, and 7 bases lay in between. Germline V lookup: CDR1 SGHVS, CDR2 FNYEAQ. CDR3 length: 13 amino acids. The CDR3 loop is CASSLASAYEQYF. The CDR3 bases are TGTGCCAGCAGCTTAGCTTCTGCGTACGAGCAGTACTTC.

This rearrangement joins TRBV5-6 to TRBJ2-7, with D hard to call. The V and J ends lost 4 bases and 3 bases respectively, with 8 bases between them. This CDR3 spans 12 amino acids. Germline values: CDR1 SGHDT, CDR2 YYEEEE. The CDR3 here is CASSITSYEQYF. The CDR3 coding sequence is TGTGCCAGCAGCATTACAAGCTACGAGCAGTACTTC.

This chain links TRBV29-1 with TRBJ2-3; 10 bases are shared with TRBD2. V was pared by 4 bases and J by 5 bases, with 6 bases of the junction left unmatched. This CDR3 contains 14 residues. CDR1 is SQVTM and CDR2 is ANQGSEA in the germline V gene. The CDR3 DNA follows: TGCAGCGTTGCAGCGGGGGGGCCTATAGATACGCAGTATTTT. This encodes CSVAAGGPIDTQYF.

This clonotype has just one count. J is TRBJ2-5 and V is TRBV2; 15 nucleotides align to TRBD2. Germline CDR1 SNHLY, CDR2 FYNNEI. The V gene end was trimmed by 8 bases and the J gene end by 3 bases; junction bases not matched to a gene: 7. This CDR3 is built from 16 residues. The CDR3 protein is CASLGLAGGRKETQYF. As DNA, the CDR3 is TGTGCCAGCTTGGGACTAGCGGGGGGCAGGAAAGAGACCCAGTACTTC.